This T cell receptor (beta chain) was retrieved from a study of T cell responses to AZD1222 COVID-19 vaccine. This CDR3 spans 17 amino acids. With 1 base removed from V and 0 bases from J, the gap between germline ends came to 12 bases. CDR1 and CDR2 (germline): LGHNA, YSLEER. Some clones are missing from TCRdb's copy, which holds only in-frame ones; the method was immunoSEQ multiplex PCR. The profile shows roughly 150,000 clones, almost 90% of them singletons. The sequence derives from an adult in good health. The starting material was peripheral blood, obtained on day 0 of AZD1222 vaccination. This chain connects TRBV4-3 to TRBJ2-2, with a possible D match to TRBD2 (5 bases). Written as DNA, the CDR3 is TGCGCCAGCAGCCAAGCGATTGGCGGGTCGAACACCGGGGAGCTGTTTTTT. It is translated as CASSQAIGGSNTGELFF.